These T cell receptor beta chains were read from a single sample in a study of long-term antiretroviral therapy in people with HIV. Assay used: immunoSEQ multiplex PCR; TCRdb lists only in-frame clones, some missing. The sample includes 25,000 to 35,000 clones, about 90% seen only once; the top ten take about 3.6%. Sequenced here: unsorted PBMCs, sampled 1.8 years after starting antiretroviral therapy. These receptors all come from a young woman with HIV. CDR3s include the opening cysteine and the closing phenylalanine or tryptophan. The D gene is left open where the match is weak. Not every row has a clone size; where given, it reads once, few, many or a size class.

J: TRBJ1-2; size: .; D: TRBD1; V: TRBV28; DNA: TGTGCCAGCAGTCCTACAGGGGGGTATGGCTACACCTTC; CDR3: CASSPTGGYGYTF
J: TRBJ2-3; size: .; D: TRBD2; V: TRBV28; DNA: TGTGCCAGCAGTAGCTCGATCGGACTAGCGGACACAGATACGCAGTATTTT; CDR3: CASSSSIGLADTDTQYF
J: TRBJ2-1; size: once; D: TRBD2; V: TRBV27; DNA: TGTGCCCGCAAGCGGGAGAGCTCCTACAATGAGCAGTTCTTC; CDR3: CARKRESSYNEQFF
J: TRBJ2-2; size: .; D: .; V: TRBV19; DNA: TGTGCCAGTAGTTTCGACAGCAGGGAGCTGTTTTTT; CDR3: CASSFDSRELFF
J: TRBJ2-7; size: .; D: .; V: TRBV6-5; DNA: TGTGCCAGCAGTTACTCGACTAGTCCCCACGAGCAGTACTTC; CDR3: CASSYSTSPHEQYF
J: TRBJ1-6; size: .; D: .; V: TRBV6-5; DNA: TGTGCCAGCAGTCCTGAGACTGGTTCACCCCTCCACTTT; CDR3: CASSPETGSPLHF
J: TRBJ2-5; size: once; D: .; V: TRBV2; DNA: TGTGCCAGCAGTTCGGACAGTCAATATTTCCAAGAGACCCAGTACTTC; CDR3: CASSSDSQYFQETQYF
J: TRBJ2-3; size: .; D: .; V: TRBV7-8; DNA: TGTGCCAGCAGCTCCAACCCTCCCTATTTT; CDR3: CASSSNPPYF
J: TRBJ2-7; size: .; D: .; V: TRBV19; DNA: TGTGCCAGTAGTATAGATTATTTCCGGCTCGAGCAGTACTTC; CDR3: CASSIDYFRLEQYF
J: TRBJ2-5; size: .; D: TRBD2; V: TRBV5-4; DNA: TGTGCCAGCAGCTTGGAAGCGGGAGCTAGAGAGACCCAGTACTTC; CDR3: CASSLEAGARETQYF
J: TRBJ1-2; size: .; D: .; V: TRBV27; DNA: TGTGCCAGCAGTTTCGGGGGGGGCCACTATGGCTACACCTTC; CDR3: CASSFGGGHYGYTF
J: TRBJ2-7; size: .; D: .; V: TRBV12-2; DNA: TGTGCAAGTCGCCCCAGATCGTCGGCGAACCCTGCCTACGAGCAGTACTTC; CDR3: CASRPRSSANPAYEQYF
J: TRBJ2-1; size: once; D: TRBD2; V: TRBV19; DNA: TGTGCCAGTAGTATGAGGGGACTAGCGGGATTTTCCTACAATGAGCAGTTCTTC; CDR3: CASSMRGLAGFSYNEQFF
J: TRBJ1-2; size: .; D: .; V: TRBV19; DNA: TGTGCCAGTATCCCCGCCCTCCACGGGGGGGGGTCCCACTATGGCTACACCTTC; CDR3: CASIPALHGGGSHYGYTF
J: TRBJ1-1; size: .; D: .; V: TRBV6-5; DNA: TGTGCCAGCAGTTATGTTAAGGGGGGAAGGACTGAAGCTTTCTTT; CDR3: CASSYVKGGRTEAFF
J: TRBJ2-3; size: .; D: .; V: TRBV7-9; DNA: TGTGCCAGCAGCTTAGCTGTCGGTCCTAGCACAGATACGCAGTATTTT; CDR3: CASSLAVGPSTDTQYF
J: TRBJ1-2; size: .; D: TRBD1; V: TRBV6-1; DNA: TGTGCCAGCAGTGAATCGGGACAGGGGGGTTATGGCTACACCTTC; CDR3: CASSESGQGGYGYTF
J: TRBJ1-2; size: .; D: TRBD1; V: TRBV6-6; DNA: TGTGCCAGCAGTGGGACAGTCAACTATGGCTACACCTTC; CDR3: CASSGTVNYGYTF
J: TRBJ1-2; size: .; D: .; V: TRBV28; DNA: TGTGCCAGTTCCCACCCCCCACACTCCTTCTATGGCTACACCTTC; CDR3: CASSHPPHSFYGYTF
J: TRBJ1-1; size: .; D: .; V: TRBV27; DNA: TGTGCCAGCAGTTTGAGAGGGGGGACTGAAGCTTTCTTT; CDR3: CASSLRGGTEAFF
J: TRBJ2-7; size: once; D: TRBD2; V: TRBV27; DNA: TGTGCCAGCAGTCAGCGGGGGGGCTCCTACGAGCAGTACTTC; CDR3: CASSQRGGSYEQYF
J: TRBJ2-3; size: .; D: TRBD2; V: TRBV7-3; DNA: TGTGCCAGCAGCTTTAGCGGGATCTTAAGTGATACGCAGTATTTT; CDR3: CASSFSGILSDTQYF
J: TRBJ2-1; size: .; D: .; V: TRBV9; DNA: TGTGCCAGCAGCGTAGTCGGCCTCCCGAGCTCCTACAATGAGCAGTTCTTC; CDR3: CASSVVGLPSSYNEQFF
J: TRBJ1-2; size: .; D: TRBD1; V: TRBV9; DNA: TGTGCCAGCAGTTATCTAGGGACAGGACGCTATGGCTACACCTTC; CDR3: CASSYLGTGRYGYTF